This T cell receptor beta chain was captured by sequencing in a study of blood T cell repertoires in COVID-19 (dated by TCRdb to the early 2020s). The study in broad terms: Collaborator samples came from the United States, Italy and Spain and covered acute and convalescent phases of COVID-19. The samples were drawn from two sources: the first 160 participants of the ongoing ImmuneRACE study, and fewer than 1,500 subjects contributed by 6 global collaborators. Deeply sampled blood TCRbeta repertoires from subjects exposed to, actively infected with, or recovered from COVID-19 were included in the dataset. A freely available public database, intended as a resource for researchers studying the immune response to SARS-CoV-2, is where the repertoires were released. Sample metadata almost always included a de-identified subject ID, COVID-19 status, age in years and sex. The material from the prospective study consisted of cDNA or gDNA derived from T cells, B-cell-depleted T cells, or PBMCs. HLA class I and class II types, where available, came from metadata supplied by the sample provider rather than from assay-based typing. Here is what the overall study found, with its caveats: How much clinical and demographic metadata was included differed by source and by participant, and the metadata was provided uncurated.

TCRbeta CDR3 regions were amplified from genomic DNA by means of the immunoSEQ Assay, a bias-controlled multiplex PCR. Concerning the study's data processing: The number of nucleated cells in each sample was estimated by amplification of reference gene primers within the assay. To quantify the absolute abundance of each unique TCRbeta CDR3 rearrangement, sequence reads were collapsed and filtered. For each sample, productive Simpson clonality was calculated by taking the square root of Simpson's diversity index across productive rearrangements. TCRdb's version of the immuneACCESS table is confined to in-frame rearrangements and falls short of the full clone set. An unresolved V gene accounts for under half of the shortfall where checked; the remainder is of unknown origin. The DNA was the basis for D and trimming; V, J and clone size are from that table. Recorded for this sample are about 200,000 clones; around 81% of them occurred a single time. The ten most abundant clones make up about 0.95% of the sample.

One collaborating source in Seattle enrolled patients during active infection and followed them longitudinally through the course of disease. Whole blood was collected in K2EDTA tubes by collaborating institutions according to the institutions' own protocols. Collaborator samples were shipped for TCRbeta analysis as frozen whole blood, isolated PBMCs, or DNA extracted from either sample type. CDR1 SEHNR and CDR2 FQNEAQ were looked up in the germline V gene (reference sequence). CDR3 length: 15 amino acids, cysteine to phenylalanine. Kept here is only the CDR3 DNA, which spans 45 bases and is read in frame from base 1. Relative to germline, V is 1 base shorter and J is 4 bases shorter, with 10 bases between their ends. About this clone: The antigen it recognizes is unknown. No base quality values were provided; no much bigger clone lies one nucleotide off.

The chain joins TRBV7-9 to TRBJ1-4, and TRBD1 may be the D gene, going by 5 matching bases. The sequence was collected from a man aged 55 to 70 with COVID-19, enrolled during active disease. Sequenced sample: peripheral blood. The CDR3 sequence is CASSLGSGNNEKLFF. The sequenced DNA is TGTGCCAGCAGCTTAGGATCAGGGAATAATGAAAAACTGTTTTTT.